This T cell receptor (beta chain) was observed in a study of blood T cells in healthy people across ages. Each of the donors had roughly 9.3 milliliters of peripheral blood drawn into EDTA-treated Vacutainer tubes. The use of a sample-barcoded 5' primer and a J-beta primer mix characterized a second PCR of roughly 6 to 11 cycles. TCRdb processed the 5' RACE reads anew with MiXCR; each CDR3 protein has one entry. The repertoire has roughly 1.9 million distinct CDR3 sequences, 35% to 50% of them found once; the top ten carry roughly 24%. Per the germline V gene, CDR1 is MDHEN and CDR2 is SYDVKM. V was shortened by 7 bases and J by 5 bases, with 30 bases between the two germline ends. The CDR3 loop spans 19 amino acids. As concerns this clonotype: Antigen unknown.

Notes on the study in general: Significant beta diversity loss was already apparent by age approximately 40, declining roughly linearly. Diversity was estimated from one million T cells, and these estimates were considered underestimates.

Material for sequencing was blood. The sequence came from a human donor in good health. The chain is built from TRBV28 and TRBJ2-1; a weak D match, TRBD2 (5 bases). CDR3 region: CASILSGGRGLVAHNEQFF. The CDR3 bases are TGTGCCAGCATCCTCAGCGGAGGTCGGGGATTGGTCGCCCACAATGAGCAGTTCTTC.